The TCR beta chain under discussion was sequenced for a study of T cell changes during pregnancy in multiple sclerosis. Profiling relied on immunoSEQ multiplex PCR, and the TCRdb table lists in-frame clones only, not all of them. Of 85,000 to 110,000 clones listed, around 91% were seen once; the top ten hold more than 0.85%. The germline V and J ends were trimmed by 5 bases and 4 bases, with 12 bases remaining between them. This CDR3 has 13 residues. Germline V gene lookup returns CDR1 SGHRS and CDR2 YFSETQ. The rearrangement uses TRBV5-1 and TRBJ1-1; maybe TRBD1 (5 bases). This specimen consisted of peripheral blood, obtained after pregnancy. The origin of this receptor is a female donor with multiple sclerosis, enrolled in a pregnancy study. CDR3 bases: TGCGCCAGCAGTATCGGAGGGACCACTGAAGCTTTCTTT. This gives the protein CASSIGGTTEAFF. Variable domain in full (rest from reference TRBV5-1 and TRBJ1-1): KAGVTQTPRYLIKTRGQQVTLSCSPISGHRSVSWYQQTPGQGLQFLFEYFSETQRNKGNFPGRFSGRQFSNSRSEMNVSTLELGDSALYLCASSIGGTTEAFFGQGTRLTVV.